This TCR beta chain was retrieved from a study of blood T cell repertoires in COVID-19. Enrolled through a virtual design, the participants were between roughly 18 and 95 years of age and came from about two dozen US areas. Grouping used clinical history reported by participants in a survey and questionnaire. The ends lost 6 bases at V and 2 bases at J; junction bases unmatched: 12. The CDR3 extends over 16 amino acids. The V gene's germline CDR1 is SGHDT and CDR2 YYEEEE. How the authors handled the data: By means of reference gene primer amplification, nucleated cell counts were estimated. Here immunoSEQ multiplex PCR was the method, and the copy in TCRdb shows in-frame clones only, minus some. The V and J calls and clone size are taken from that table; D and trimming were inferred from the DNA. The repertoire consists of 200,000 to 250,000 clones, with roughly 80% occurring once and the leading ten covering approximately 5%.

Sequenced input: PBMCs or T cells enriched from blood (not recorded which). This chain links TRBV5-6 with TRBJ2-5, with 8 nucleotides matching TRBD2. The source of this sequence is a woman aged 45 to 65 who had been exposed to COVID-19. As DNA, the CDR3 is TGTGCCAGCATACCGGCGGGGGGCGCTCGTCAAGAGACCCAGTACTTC. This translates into CASIPAGGARQETQYF.